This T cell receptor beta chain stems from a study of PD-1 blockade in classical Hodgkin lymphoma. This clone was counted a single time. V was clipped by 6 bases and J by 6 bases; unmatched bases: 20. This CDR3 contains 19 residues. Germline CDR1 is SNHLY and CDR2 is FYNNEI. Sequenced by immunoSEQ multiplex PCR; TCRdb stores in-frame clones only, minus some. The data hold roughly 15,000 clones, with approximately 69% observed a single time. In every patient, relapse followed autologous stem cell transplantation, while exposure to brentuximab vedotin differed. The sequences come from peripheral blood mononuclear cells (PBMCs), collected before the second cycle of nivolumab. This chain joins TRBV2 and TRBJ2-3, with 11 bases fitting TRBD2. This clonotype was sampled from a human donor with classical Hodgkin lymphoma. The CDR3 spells CASRSASGGSSTLGDTQYF. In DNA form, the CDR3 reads TGTGCCAGCAGGAGTGCTAGCGGGGGGTCTTCGACCCTAGGGGATACGCAGTATTTT.